This T cell receptor beta chain appears in the sequencing data of a study of blood T cell repertoires in COVID-19. Overall study: The samples span acute and convalescent COVID-19 from the United States, Italy and Spain.

Followed over time, Seattle patients had been enrolled while infection was active. The CDR3 consists of 15 residues. J gave up 2 bases and V 3 bases, and 3 bases lay outside the gene matches. Looked up from germline, CDR1 is KGHSH and CDR2 is LQKENI. In the study's own analysis: Amplification of reference gene primers provided the estimated nucleated cell counts. Clones were read by immunoSEQ multiplex PCR, and TCRdb kept only the in-frame ones, dropping some. That table is the source of V, J and clone size, and D and trimming were worked out from the DNA. The table shows roughly 150,000 clones, with 70% to 90% occurring only once.

What was sequenced was peripheral blood. The J gene is TRBJ1-2, the V gene TRBV18; the match to TRBD1 covers 10 bases. This TCR came from a woman aged 50 to 60 with COVID-19, enrolled during active disease. The CDR3 DNA reads as TGTGCCAGCTCACCTCCGGGACAGGGGAACTATGGCTACACCTTC. Its protein is CASSPPGQGNYGYTF.